This TCR beta chain was sequenced in a study of beta chain features in type 1 diabetes (dated by TCRdb to 2017 to 2018). The study in broad terms: No differences in mean age, gender distribution, total cell number or subset yield were found between patients and healthy donors. A total of around 110,000,000 sorted cells were examined across all samples, and RNA yield correlated strongly with the number of cells per subset. The study compared the TCRB repertoires of sorted circulating CD4+ T cell subsets in recently diagnosed type 1 diabetes patients with those in matched healthy donors. Whereas all 28 donors provided naive and central memory subsets, regulatory and stem cell-like memory subsets were isolated from just 8 patients and about eight healthy donors. The investigation overall reported the following: Patients with type 1 diabetes made fewer insertions and deleted more nucleotides at VDJ recombination sites, implying thymic rearrangement abnormalities. Naive, central memory and regulatory TCRB repertoires appeared to be more alike among patients than among healthy donors. Because small numbers of individuals were included in the HLA sub-analyses, any influence of HLA type on TCRB rearrangement was left unresolved. Type 1 diabetes patients showed a moderate but significant shortening of TCRB CDR3 length in all four CD4+ subsets. PCR might favor shorter templates, but patient and control samples were amplified and corrected together, so any skew would affect both groups equally. Because cDNA was sequenced instead of genomic DNA, highly expressing activated cells could be over-represented, though the groups showed no difference in activation or CD3 levels.

From each donor, a single peripheral blood sample of about 100 mL on average was drawn into heparinised tubes. Using a panel that included CD45RO, CCR7, CD25, CD127, CD95 and CD27, naive, central memory, regulatory and stem cell-like memory CD4+ T cells were sorted on a BD FACSAria II. All sorted populations exceeded 95% purity. Right away, PBMCs were isolated by Lymphoprep density gradient centrifugation and were stained directly, with no culture step. So that batch effects would be minimized, each experiment stained and sorted samples in pairs, pairing one healthy donor with one patient. The entire isolated RNA was reverse transcribed using the High Capacity cDNA Reverse Transcription Kit, and thus expressed TCRB transcripts were sequenced. Deep immunoSEQ sequencing was performed on naive, central memory and regulatory T cell samples, with an average of roughly 3.5 million total reads per sample. Sorted cells were lysed in RLT buffer, and RNA was extracted using DNase-treated RNeasy Micro or Mini kits according to cell number. Each cell subset was processed on its own to prevent cross-contamination, while patient and healthy donor samples were processed together. The immunoSEQ multiplex PCR was used to amplify TCRB sequences from cDNA, yielding 87-bp fragments that span the CDR3 region. Sequencing of the amplicons was performed on the Illumina HiSeq platform. On the study's bioinformatics: PCR bias was computationally corrected using synthetic template baselines, reads within Hamming distance 2 were collapsed, and singletons that could not be merged were discarded. Reads were aligned against IMGT so that V, D and J genes, CDR3 length and insertions or deletions at six rearrangement sites could be assigned. Within each subset, clonotype counts were normalized to sorted cell number, and only after that were true diversity and Gini coefficients computed with the tcR R package. Repertoire sharing was quantified using the overlap coefficient calculated on TCRB nucleotide sequences. Out-of-frame TCRB sequences from naive cells were analyzed as a proxy for the pre-selection repertoire. The table comes from immuneACCESS by way of TCRdb, which keeps in-frame sequences with V and J called. Part of the clones is missing from these tables; in studies checked, under half for an unresolved V gene and the rest for unknown reasons. From that table come the V and J calls and clone size; the DNA was used to work out D and trimming. In this sample the table shows hundreds of thousands of clones, about 9.3% of which occur a single time. The top ten constitute just under 0.035% of the sample.

To note about this clone: The clone's antigen remains unknown. The record has no base qualities; no much larger clone is one base away.

Material: naive CD4+ T cells from blood. The cell subset or site label corresponds to: true naive CD4+ T cells. The receptor was isolated from a woman between 18 and 30 years old in good health.

The DNA is as follows: TGTGCCAGCAGCTTAGTAACAGGGGCTGGGGCCAACGTCCTGACTTTC. It encodes CASSLVTGAGANVLTF. The rearranged segments are TRBV7-2 and TRBJ2-6; the junction holds 7 bases that match TRBD1. V has 1 base trimmed and J has 2 bases trimmed; junction bases matching no gene number 2. In the germline V gene, CDR1 corresponds to SGHTA and CDR2 to FQGNSA. The CDR3 starts with the cysteine, ends with the phenylalanine, and has 16 residues. This entry keeps only the CDR3 DNA: 48 bases, framed from base 1. Beyond the CDR3, the reference TRBV7-2 and TRBJ2-6 genes provide the residues; the full variable domain reads: GAGVSQSPSNKVTEKGKDVELRCDPISGHTALYWYRQSLGQGLEFLIYFQGNSAPDKSGLPSDRFSAERTGGSVSTLTIQRTQQEDSAVYLCASSLVTGAGANVLTFGAGSRLTVL.